This TCR beta chain was sequenced during a study of blood T cells in healthy people across ages. For the study at large: About one barcoded beta molecule per two T cells was the capture yield of template switching.

Germline V gene data show CDR1 as DFQATT and CDR2 as SNEGSKA (reference sequence). The J segment lost 1 base and the V segment lost 1 base, leaving 4 bases of the junction unmatched. CDR3 size: 14 residues. Study-wide points: Possibly, changes in expanded clonotypes were confounded because donor CMV status was unknown. Diversity estimates from one million T cells were considered underestimates.

A second PCR, run for roughly 7 to 12 cycles, used a sample-barcoded 5' primer plus a J-beta primer mix. All samples yielded 3 million or more CDR3-containing paired-end reads. TCRdb called the 5' RACE reads again in MiXCR, with one record for every CDR3 protein. This sample yields hundreds of thousands of distinct CDR3 sequences, of which about half are seen a single time; around 18% belongs to the top ten. Regarding this clonotype: Its specificity is unknown.

The J gene is TRBJ2-7, the V gene TRBV20-1, with 7 positions matching TRBD1. The source material was blood. The origin of this receptor is a man older than 75 in good health. The CDR3 DNA is TGCAGTGCTAGAGCGACAGGGTCGTCCTACGAGCAGTACTTC. Its translation is CSARATGSSYEQYF.